This TCR beta chain comes out of a study of regulatory T cells in long-lasting Graves disease. Findings and limits, study-wide: Since the sample size was small, accuracy may have been reduced. Persistent Graves' patients showed a TCR diversity that was lower than that of newly diagnosed ones.

This clonotype was recorded many times. Antigen: not known. CDR3 regions were amplified by Arm-PCR using iRepertoire HTBI primers to build TCR beta libraries. TCRdb re-called the multiplex PCR reads with MiXCR, one entry per CDR3 protein. The table has under 450,000 distinct CDR3 sequences, 20% to 25% seen once. Time point meaning: persistent/refractory GD, antithyroid drugs over 5 years with positive TRAb. TCR sequences were obtained from RNA taken from PBMCs. J lost 6 bases, V lost 4 bases, and 5 bases had no gene match. Germline V gene sequence: CDR1 SNHLY, CDR2 FYNNEI. The CDR3 length is 13 residues.

V gene TRBV2 combines with J gene TRBJ2-7; 8 positions agree with TRBD1. The origin of this receptor is a female donor with Graves disease. The material was peripheral blood mononuclear cells (PBMCs), obtained when the disease was refractory, from a patient treated with antithyroid drugs. The DNA for the CDR3 is TGTGCCAGCAGTGTAACACAGGGGGGCGAGCAGTACTTC. Encoded protein: CASSVTQGGEQYF.